The 27 T cell receptor beta chains presented below share a single source sample, sequenced in a study of cytomegalovirus exposure and HLA in healthy donors. The PCR ran on 60 Vbeta and 13 Jbeta primers. The data were produced by immunoSEQ multiplex PCR, yet TCRdb's version contains in-frame clones alone and is incomplete. This sample has 65,000 to 95,000 clones, with around 81% found just once. Sequencing was done on a sample of PBMCs. Receptors originate from a male donor in good health and CMV-seropositive.

The chain couples TRBV29-1 to TRBJ1-1; the D gene is possibly TRBD1 (6 bases). Germline V lookup: CDR1 SQVTM, CDR2 ANQGSEA. This CDR3 has 12 residues. With 6 bases removed from V and 10 bases from J, the gap between germline ends came to 18 bases. CDR3 residues: CSVMTGAGGAFF. The CDR3 DNA sequence: TGCAGCGTAATGACAGGCGCCGGAGGAGCTTTCTTT.

V is TRBV7-2 and J is TRBJ1-2; 7 nucleotides align to TRBD1. The CDR3 runs 15 residues. Germline lookup yields CDR1 SGHTA and CDR2 FQGNSA. V lost 0 bases to trimming and J lost 4 bases; unmatched junction nucleotides: 5. The CDR3 spells CASSLAGGSGYGYTF. The CDR3 DNA reads TGTGCCAGCAGCTTAGCAGGGGGCTCTGGCTATGGCTACACCTTC.

CDR3 loop: CASSGGEKLFF. The CDR3 DNA reads TGTGCCAGTTCCGGGGGTGAAAAACTGTTTTTT. This rearrangement joins TRBV19 to TRBJ1-4; perhaps TRBD1 as D (5 bases). CDR1 is LNHDA, CDR2 SQIVND, per germline (reference sequence). This CDR3 is 11 amino acids long. Deletions cut 8 bases from V and 7 bases from J, with 8 bases between.

The rearrangement links TRBV5-1 to TRBJ1-6; 11 nucleotides align to TRBD1. The CDR3 covers 15 residues. The germline V gene has CDR1 SGHRS and CDR2 YFSETQ. J lost 6 bases, V lost 4 bases, and 3 bases had no gene match. The CDR3 DNA reads as TGCGCCAGCAGCAGGGACAGGGGGTCTAATTCACCCCTCCACTTT. It encodes CASSRDRGSNSPLHF. The entire variable domain, with the rest obtained from reference TRBV5-1 and TRBJ1-6, is as follows: KAGVTQTPRYLIKTRGQQVTLSCSPISGHRSVSWYQQTPGQGLQFLFEYFSETQRNKGNFPGRFSGRQFSNSRSEMNVSTLELGDSALYLCASSRDRGSNSPLHFGNGTRLTVT.

This chain joins TRBV4-1 and TRBJ2-2; D might be TRBD1 (5 bases). The CDR3 has 16 residues. V gave up 5 bases and J gave up 0 bases, with 13 bases separating them. CDR1 MGHRA and CDR2 YSYEKL come from the germline V gene. CDR3 residues: CASSKTGLANTGELFF. Here the CDR3 DNA reads TGCGCCAGCAGCAAAACAGGATTAGCGAACACCGGGGAGCTGTTTTTT.

The chain is built from TRBV7-8 and TRBJ2-1; 9 bases line up with TRBD2. V trimming: 3 bases; J trimming: 8 bases; junction bases outside the gene matches: 8. Germline V gives CDR1 SGHVS, CDR2 FQNEAQ. The CDR3 consists of 15 residues. The CDR3 DNA follows: TGTGCCAGCAGCTTGCCTAGCGGGGAGAGACATGAGCAGTTCTTC. Its translation is CASSLPSGERHEQFF.

The genes are TRBV18 and TRBJ1-2; the match to TRBD1 covers 9 bases. The trim removed 6 bases at V and 8 bases at J, leaving 19 bases unmatched. Germline V gives CDR1 KGHSH, CDR2 LQKENI. The CDR3 is 17 residues long. The CDR3: CASSAGTGTRLKMGYTF. CDR3 sequence (DNA): TGTGCCAGCTCGGCCGGGACAGGGACGCGGCTAAAAATGGGCTACACCTTC.

The V and J genes are TRBV7-8 and TRBJ1-6; TRBD1 aligns across 7 bases. CDR3 size: 13 residues. Germline V gene lookup returns CDR1 SGHVS and CDR2 FQNEAQ. J lost 6 bases, V lost 10 bases, and 6 bases had no gene match. The CDR3 loop is CAIRGQLNSPLHF. CDR3 DNA sequence: TGTGCCATTAGGGGACAGCTTAATTCACCCCTCCACTTT.

V gene TRBV28 combines with J gene TRBJ2-3, with TRBD2 identical over 8 bases. Germline V gene lookup returns CDR1 MDHEN and CDR2 SYDVKM. The CDR3 is 14 amino acids. J was trimmed by 2 bases and V by 6 bases; bases with no gene match: 4. The DNA of the CDR3 is TGTGCCAGCAGCAATAGCGGGATCACAGATACGCAGTATTTT. It is translated as CASSNSGITDTQYF. Combining the CDR3 with reference TRBV28 and TRBJ2-3 gives the whole variable domain DVKVTQSSRYLVKRTGEKVFLECVQDMDHENMFWYRQDPGLGLRLIYFSYDVKMKEKGDIPEGYSVSREKKERFSLILESASTNQTSMYLCASSNSGITDTQYFGPGTRLTVL.

V gene TRBV15 combines with J gene TRBJ1-4; 8 bases are a match to TRBD1. Germline V CDR1 and CDR2: LNHNV, YYDKDF (reference sequence). CDR3 length: 13 residues. V gave up 5 bases and J gave up 8 bases; unmatched junction bases: 4. As DNA, the CDR3 is TGTGCCACCAGCGAGACAGGGGTAGAAAAACTGTTTTTT. Amino acid sequence: CATSETGVEKLFF.

This rearrangement joins TRBV6-1 to TRBJ2-7; 7 nucleotides line up with TRBD2. The ends lost 4 bases at V and 7 bases at J; junction bases unmatched: 7. CDR3 length: 13 residues. Germline V CDR1 and CDR2: MNHNS, SASEGT. DNA of the CDR3: TGTGCCAGCAGTGTCGCGGGGCGGGGGGAGCAGTACTTC. Translated, it gives CASSVAGRGEQYF.

This rearrangement joins TRBV5-6 to TRBJ2-7, with 9 nucleotides matching TRBD1. Germline assignment: CDR1 SGHDT and CDR2 YYEEEE. Trimming at V came to 1 base and at J to 1 base, leaving 6 bases not matched to a gene. This CDR3 comprises 16 residues. Here the CDR3 reads CASSLLQGAASYEQYF. The CDR3 bases are TGTGCCAGCAGCTTGCTACAGGGGGCGGCTTCCTACGAGCAGTACTTC.

This clone appeared a single time. The CDR3 DNA is TGCGCCAGCAGCTTGGATGCGGGGGGCGGTTTTTTCAAGGAGCAGTTCTTC. The encoded protein is CASSLDAGGGFFKEQFF. The genes are TRBV5-1 and TRBJ2-1; TRBD2 matches at 8 bases. The CDR3 is 17 residues long. Looked up from germline, CDR1 is SGHRS and CDR2 is YFSETQ. J was trimmed by 10 bases and V by 0 bases; bases with no gene match: 15.

Comment on this clone: This sample also contains other DNA sequences that code for the same CDR3. The chain has TRBV29-1 and TRBJ1-1; no definite D call. Trimming removed 5 bases from V and 0 bases from J, with 4 bases in between. The CDR3 has 11 residues. CDR1 SQVTM and CDR2 ANQGSEA come from the germline V gene. The CDR3 loop is CSVQMNTEAFF. The CDR3 DNA is TGCAGCGTTCAAATGAACACTGAAGCTTTCTTT.

The rearrangement links TRBV19 to TRBJ2-2, with D perhaps matching TRBD1 (6 bases). CDR1 and CDR2 from the germline V gene are LNHDA and SQIVND (reference sequence). The CDR3 runs to 13 residues. Trimming pared 6 bases from V and 6 bases from J, leaving 11 bases between. The DNA of the CDR3 is TGTGCCAGTAGGACAGGAGGTTCCGGGGAGCTGTTTTTT. Protein: CASRTGGSGELFF.

The genes are TRBV7-2 and TRBJ1-1, with unresolved D. The V gene's germline CDR1 is SGHTA and CDR2 FQGNSA. This CDR3 is 14 amino acids long. V was clipped by 6 bases and J by 4 bases, with 15 bases between them. This chain's CDR3 is CASSLINQATEAFF. DNA for the CDR3: TGTGCCAGCAGTCTTATCAACCAGGCCACTGAAGCTTTCTTT.

The CDR3 sequence is CASSRRPGVANEKLFF. Here the CDR3 DNA reads TGTGCCAGTAGCCGGCGTCCGGGGGTCGCTAATGAAAAACTGTTTTTT. V and J are TRBV19 and TRBJ1-4, with TRBD1 as a possible D gene (5 bases). The V end was cut by 6 bases, the J end by 3 bases, with 17 bases between. Germline CDR1 is LNHDA and CDR2 is SQIVND (reference sequence). The CDR3 runs 16 residues.

The CDR3 DNA is TGTGCCAGCAGCTTGGCCTACGGTGAGTTTGGCAATCAGCCCCAGCATTTT. Translated, it gives CASSLAYGEFGNQPQHF. V usage is TRBV5-6 and J usage is TRBJ1-5; D gene ambiguous. The V gene lost 0 bases and the J gene lost 2 bases, with 15 bases spanning the gap. Germline-derived CDR1 and CDR2 are SGHDT and YYEEEE. CDR3 size: 17 residues. Complete variable domain (other parts from reference TRBV5-6 and TRBJ1-5): DAGVTQSPTHLIKTRGQQVTLRCSPKSGHDTVSWYQQALGQGPQFIFQYYEEEERQRGNFPDRFSGHQFPNYSSELNVNALLLGDSALYLCASSLAYGEFGNQPQHFGDGTRLSIL.

This clone was recorded a few times. The chain is built from TRBV6-1 and TRBJ2-1; TRBD1 matches 7 bases. V lost 5 bases and J lost 7; bases outside the gene matches: 11. The germline V gene encodes CDR1 MNHNS and CDR2 SASEGT. The CDR3 spans 15 residues. The CDR3 bases are TGTGCCAGCAGTTCGACGACTCTCAGGGGGAATGAGCAGTTCTTC. Encoded protein: CASSSTTLRGNEQFF.

The chain links TRBV2 to TRBJ2-7, with 7 bases lining up with TRBD1. Germline V gene data show CDR1 as SNHLY and CDR2 as FYNNEI. V trimming: 4 bases; J trimming: 0 bases; junction bases outside the gene matches: 6. The CDR3 sequence is 15 residues long. CDR3 nucleotides: TGTGCCAGCAGTGGAATGGACAGGAGCTCCTACGAGCAGTACTTC. Protein product: CASSGMDRSSYEQYF.

The rearrangement links TRBV2 to TRBJ2-1; D ambiguous. The germline CDR1 and CDR2 sequences are SNHLY and FYNNEI. The length of the CDR3 is 13 residues. Trimming cost V 3 bases and J 4 bases, with 7 bases left between them. CDR3 sequence: CASSDLGYNEQFF. CDR3 DNA: TGTGCCAGCAGTGATCTAGGTTACAATGAGCAGTTCTTC.

J is TRBJ2-5 and V is TRBV6-1, with D perhaps TRBD2 (6 bases). The J call is uncertain, as TRBJ2-7 better fits the DNA end. Germline lookup yields CDR1 MNHNS and CDR2 SASEGT. The CDR3 has 14 amino acids. As DNA, the CDR3 is TGTGCCTGCCTGGTCGGGAGTGTGGCCTACGAGCAGTACTTC. It specifies CACLVGSVAYEQYF.

This sequence joins TRBV5-1 and TRBJ2-1; the D gene is possibly TRBD1 (5 bases). Germline values: CDR1 SGHRS, CDR2 YFSETQ. CDR3 length: 16 amino acids. V shed 6 bases and J shed 1 base, with 17 bases lying between them. CDR3 coding DNA: TGCGCCAGCAACGCGCCTGACAGCCAATCCTACAATGAGCAGTTCTTC. Residues: CASNAPDSQSYNEQFF.

The chain has TRBV29-1 and TRBJ2-7; 8 bases agree with TRBD1. The CDR3 consists of 16 residues. Germline assignment: CDR1 SQVTM and CDR2 ANQGSEA. V shed 0 bases, J shed 5 bases, and the junction held 12 bases outside the gene matches. The CDR3 is CSVEDLGQGAGNEQYF. In nucleotides, the CDR3 is TGCAGCGTTGAAGATCTCGGCCAGGGGGCTGGCAACGAGCAGTACTTC.

The V gene is TRBV5-4, the J gene TRBJ2-7; no reliable D call. The CDR3 contains 16 residues. Trimming took off 5 bases at V and 3 bases at J, with 21 bases between the two ends. Germline V gene data show CDR1 as SGHNT and CDR2 as YYREEE (reference sequence). CDR3 region: CASSPTLIATSYEQYF. CDR3 bases: TGTGCCAGCAGTCCCACCTTAATAGCAACCAGCTACGAGCAGTACTTC.

The rearrangement links TRBV7-9 to TRBJ2-5; D unclear. The V and J ends lost 2 bases and 1 base respectively, with 11 bases between them. CDR1 is SEHNR and CDR2 is FQNEAQ in the germline V gene (reference sequence). The CDR3 runs 15 residues. CDR3 amino acids: CASSLTGEGQETQYF. The CDR3 nucleotides read TGTGCCAGCAGCTTAACGGGTGAAGGCCAAGAGACCCAGTACTTC.

This clone has only one observation. The chain employs TRBV5-1 and TRBJ2-5; tentative D call: TRBD1 (8 bases). V shed 5 bases and J shed 6 bases, with 17 bases lying between them. CDR3 length: 14 residues. CDR1 and CDR2 from the germline V gene are SGHRS and YFSETQ. The DNA of the CDR3 is TGCGCCAGCAGAAACGGACAGGGAGGGAAGACCCAGTACTTC. This sequence encodes CASRNGQGGKTQYF.